Following are 30 T cell receptor beta chains from one sample sequenced in a study of Ad26.COV2.S vaccination and SARS-CoV-2 variants. Using immunoSEQ multiplex PCR, the repertoire was profiled, and TCRdb retains in-frame clones only, with some absent. Of about 330,000 clones listed, 85% to 90% were seen once; the top ten hold 5.5%. Regarding treatment: roughly 18 received Ad26.COV2.S at low or high dose, single or two shots; about 5 received placebo; per-sample allocation not given. It was on day 63 after the first vaccine or placebo injection that samples were taken. The sequencing here drew on peripheral blood, taken in a trial of Ad26.COV2.S vaccine versus placebo. The receptors were gathered from a person aged 18 to 65 who received the Ad26.COV2.S COVID-19 vaccine or a placebo.

J is TRBJ2-1 and V is TRBV5-8; 7 bases line up with TRBD2. This CDR3 spans 13 amino acids. Germline trimming cut 7 bases from V and 3 bases from J; bases unmatched to any gene: 4. CDR1 and CDR2 from the germline V gene are SGHTS and YDEGEE. In DNA form, the CDR3 reads TGTGCCAGCCGACTAGCCGACTACAATGAGCAGTTCTTC. This sequence encodes CASRLADYNEQFF. Complete variable domain (other parts from reference TRBV5-8 and TRBJ2-1): EAGVTQSPTHLIKTRGQQATLRCSPISGHTSVYWYQQALGLGLQFLLWYDEGEERNRGNFPPRFSGRQFPNYSSELNVNALELEDSALYLCASRLADYNEQFFGPGTRLTVL.

The chain combines TRBV7-2 with TRBJ1-1, with a possible D match to TRBD1 (6 bases). Between the trimmed V and J ends, which lost 6 bases and 1 base, there was a span of 9 bases. The CDR3 length is 13 residues. Germline CDR1 is SGHTA and CDR2 is FQGNSA. CDR3 in amino acids: CASRTQGNTEAFF. The CDR3 region has the DNA TGTGCCAGCAGGACACAGGGGAACACTGAAGCTTTCTTT.

The CDR3 region is CASTSWGHDGYTF. CDR3 DNA: TGTGCCAGCACAAGTTGGGGTCACGATGGCTACACCTTC. The chain couples TRBV12-3 or TRBV12-4 to TRBJ1-2; D ambiguous. There are 13 residues in the CDR3. V was cut by 7 bases and J by 6 bases, with 15 bases left in between.

With respect to this clone: This sample includes further DNA sequences coding for the same CDR3. The chain uses TRBV27 and TRBJ1-2; TRBD1 aligns across 9 bases. V lost 6 bases to trimming and J lost 4 bases; unmatched junction nucleotides: 0. Germline CDR1 and CDR2: MNHEY and SMNVEV (reference sequence). CDR3 length: 12 amino acids. The CDR3 nucleotides are TGTGCCAGCAGGACAGGGGGCTATGGCTACACCTTC. It yields the protein CASRTGGYGYTF.

The CDR3 sequence is CASSEATDRDHGYTF. The CDR3 DNA follows: TGTGCCAGCAGTGAGGCAACCGACAGGGATCATGGCTACACCTTC. The chain couples TRBV6-4 to TRBJ1-2; TRBD1 matches at 7 bases. This CDR3 has 15 residues. Per the germline V gene, CDR1 is MRHNA and CDR2 is SNTAGT. Losses at the gene ends were 3 bases for V and 6 bases for J; bases not matched to a gene: 10.

The genes are TRBV7-2 and TRBJ1-5; a possible D gene is TRBD1 (6 bases). Germline loops: CDR1 SGHTA, CDR2 FQGNSA. The CDR3 has 15 amino acids. The V end lost 9 bases, the J end lost 5 bases, and 20 bases lay between the germline ends. This CDR3 reads CASGYRGAPDQPQHF. In DNA form, the CDR3 reads TGTGCCAGTGGTTATAGGGGGGCTCCGGATCAGCCCCAGCATTTT.

This chain links TRBV10-3 with TRBJ1-6, with 8 bases fitting TRBD1. Germline V gene sequence: CDR1 ENHRY, CDR2 SYGVKD. The CDR3 length is 17 residues. The V and J ends lost 2 bases and 7 bases, in that order; junction bases with no gene match: 10. As DNA, the CDR3 is TGTGCCATCAGTGAGAAGGGACAGGCGAGTAGCAATTCACCCCTCCACTTT. It yields the protein CAISEKGQASSNSPLHF.

The chain has TRBV7-6 and TRBJ1-1, with 8 nucleotides matching TRBD1. The CDR3 is 16 amino acids. Germline V gives CDR1 SGHVS, CDR2 FNYEAQ. V dropped 6 bases and J dropped 0; count of bases not matched to a gene: 9. CDR3 amino acids: CASSSTGEGMNTEAFF. As DNA, the CDR3 is TGTGCCAGCAGTTCGACAGGGGAGGGCATGAACACTGAAGCTTTCTTT.

The count of this clone is one. The J gene is TRBJ1-2, the V gene TRBV5-6; a weak D match, TRBD1 (6 bases). CDR1 and CDR2 from the germline V gene are SGHDT and YYEEEE. The CDR3 is made up of 15 amino acids. Trimming took off 0 bases at V and 8 bases at J, with 17 bases between the two ends. DNA for the CDR3: TGTGCCAGCAGCTTGGCGATACAGGGTTTTGACGGCTACACCTTC. Encoded protein: CASSLAIQGFDGYTF.

The CDR3: CASTVTGASYEQYF. DNA of the CDR3: TGTGCCAGCACCGTGACAGGCGCTTCCTACGAGCAGTACTTC. The rearrangement uses TRBV5-6 and TRBJ2-7; a weak D match, TRBD1 (6 bases). Germline-derived CDR1 and CDR2 are SGHDT and YYEEEE. The CDR3 length is 14 residues. Trimming cost V 6 bases and J 1 base, with 14 bases left between them.

This clone has a single count. Distinct nucleotide sequences in the sample also encode this CDR3. The V and J genes are TRBV12-3 or TRBV12-4 and TRBJ2-1, with TRBD2 as a possible D gene (5 bases). The ends were cut back, 0 bases at V and 9 bases at J, with 9 bases in the middle. This CDR3 is 13 amino acids long. CDR3 in amino acids: CASSLAGVGEQFF. CDR3 bases: TGTGCCAGCAGTTTAGCGGGAGTTGGTGAGCAGTTCTTC.

The chain carries TRBV19 and TRBJ1-6, with TRBD1 as a possible D gene (6 bases). The CDR3 spans 16 residues. Germline CDR1 LNHDA, CDR2 SQIVND (reference sequence). With 3 bases removed from V and 11 bases from J, the gap between germline ends came to 20 bases. In DNA, the CDR3 is TGTGCCAGTAGTATTACCTCGACAGGTCTACTCGCACCCCTCCACTTT. It codes for CASSITSTGLLAPLHF.

The V and J genes are TRBV7-8 and TRBJ1-1; D is possibly TRBD1 (5 bases). The CDR3 covers 14 residues. Trimming cost V 5 bases and J 7 bases, with 17 bases left between them. Per the germline V gene, CDR1 is SGHVS and CDR2 is FQNEAQ. The CDR3 spells CASSHLERGVEAFF. In DNA form, the CDR3 reads TGTGCCAGCAGCCACCTCGAACGAGGGGTTGAAGCTTTCTTT. Filled out from reference TRBV7-8 and TRBJ1-1, the complete variable domain reads GAGVSQSPRYKVAKRGQDVALRCDPISGHVSLFWYQQALGQGPEFLTYFQNEAQLDKSGLPSDRFFAERPEGSVSTLKIQRTQQEDSAVYLCASSHLERGVEAFFGQGTRLTVV.

This chain connects TRBV5-1 to TRBJ1-1; no reliable D call. The CDR3 extends over 14 amino acids. The V end was cut by 0 bases, the J end by 1 base, with 7 bases between. CDR1 and CDR2 from the germline V gene are SGHRS and YFSETQ. The CDR3 sequence is CASSLGPANTEAFF. The CDR3 DNA follows: TGCGCCAGCAGCTTGGGACCGGCGAACACTGAAGCTTTCTTT.

The chain uses TRBV5-6 and TRBJ1-2; the match to TRBD1 covers 12 bases. V shed 3 bases, J shed 7 bases, and the junction held 7 bases outside the gene matches. Germline V CDR1 and CDR2: SGHDT, YYEEEE. This CDR3 region has 15 residues. In nucleotides, the CDR3 is TGTGCCAGCAGCTGGGAAGGGACAGGGGGCTTTGGCTACACCTTC. Protein: CASSWEGTGGFGYTF.

The chain employs TRBV5-6 and TRBJ1-1, with D possibly TRBD1 on 5 matching bases. Germline values: CDR1 SGHDT, CDR2 YYEEEE. With 2 bases removed from V and 7 bases from J, the gap between germline ends came to 12 bases. The CDR3 consists of 13 residues. This CDR3 reads CASSFWAGHEAFF. In DNA, the CDR3 is TGTGCCAGCAGCTTTTGGGCCGGACATGAAGCTTTCTTT.

This clone occurred a few times. This chain joins TRBV4-3 and TRBJ1-4; D is uncertain. Germline V lookup: CDR1 LGHNA, CDR2 YSLEER. This CDR3 is 14 amino acids long. Trimming cost V 2 bases and J 8 bases, with 12 bases left between them. This chain's CDR3 is CASSQFVDREKLFF. DNA of the CDR3: TGCGCCAGCAGCCAATTTGTTGATCGGGAAAAACTGTTTTTT.

This clone occurred once. CDR3 in amino acids: CASSLYSGDPYEQYF. The CDR3 DNA reads as TGTGCCAGCAGTTTATATTCGGGGGATCCCTACGAGCAGTACTTC. This chain uses TRBV27 with TRBJ2-7; D may be TRBD2 (6 bases). Germline V CDR1 and CDR2: MNHEY, SMNVEV (reference sequence). The CDR3 is 15 residues long. V was shortened by 1 base and J by 2 bases, with 12 bases between the two germline ends.

J is TRBJ2-1 and V is TRBV4-2; 10 positions agree with TRBD2. The germline gives CDR1 LGHNA, CDR2 YNFKEQ. After removal of 0 bases from V and 9 bases from J, the junction contained 14 bases not matched to a gene. CDR3 length equals 18 residues. CDR3 in DNA: TGTGCCAGCAGCCAAGATCCTAGCGGGGGTGCAAGGTTAAGTGAGCAGTTCTTC. It translates to CASSQDPSGGARLSEQFF.

The CDR3 DNA reads as TGTGCCAGCAGGGGCTATAGCGGCACAGATACGCAGTATTTT. As protein: CASRGYSGTDTQYF. V usage is TRBV6-5 and J usage is TRBJ2-3; D possibly corresponds to TRBD2 (5 bases). Trimming took off 6 bases at V and 1 base at J, with 11 bases between the two ends. In germline, CDR1 is MNHEY, CDR2 SVGAGI. The CDR3 totals 14 residues.

CDR3 in DNA: TGTGCCAGCAGCGAAACAGGGAAGGAAGGCTACACCTTC. Its translation: CASSETGKEGYTF. The V call is TRBV9, the J call TRBJ1-2, with D possibly TRBD1 on 6 matching bases. This CDR3 spans 13 amino acids. Germline-derived CDR1 and CDR2 are SGDLS and YYNGEE. V shed 3 bases and J shed 8 bases, with 14 bases lying between them.

This chain joins TRBV29-1 and TRBJ2-3; D call uncertain. In germline, CDR1 is SQVTM, CDR2 ANQGSEA. This CDR3 comprises 13 residues. V was clipped by 8 bases and J by 6 bases, with 18 bases between them. CDR3 amino acids: CSSLTANSDTQYF. Here the CDR3 DNA reads TGCAGCTCCTTGACGGCTAATAGCGATACGCAGTATTTT.

The chain combines TRBV9 with TRBJ1-1, with TRBD1 as a possible D gene (6 bases). Germline V gene lookup returns CDR1 SGDLS and CDR2 YYNGEE. This CDR3 region has 13 residues. Trimming removed 2 bases at V and 11 bases at J, with 16 bases between. CDR3 residues: CASSVHFGGAAFF. The CDR3 nucleotides are TGTGCCAGCAGCGTCCACTTCGGGGGGGCGGCTTTCTTT.

This chain joins TRBV6-5 and TRBJ1-2; weak D call: TRBD1 (5 bases). V lost 3 bases to trimming and J lost 1 base, with 9 bases between them. Germline CDR1 is MNHEY and CDR2 is SVGAGI. This CDR3 has 14 amino acids. CDR3 nucleotide sequence: TGTGCCAGCAGTTATACAGGTTATAACTATGGCTACACCTTC. It specifies CASSYTGYNYGYTF.

The chain employs TRBV2 and TRBJ2-4; 7 bases match TRBD1. V gave up 5 bases and J gave up 1 base; unmatched junction bases: 2. This CDR3 region has 14 residues. Germline CDR1 reads SNHLY; CDR2 reads FYNNEI. CDR3 residues: CASSTQGAKNIQYF. CDR3 sequence (DNA): TGTGCCAGCAGTACACAGGGGGCCAAAAACATTCAGTACTTC.

The rearrangement uses TRBV5-1 and TRBJ2-3; possibly TRBD1 for D (5 bases). The V gene lost 5 bases and the J gene lost 1 base, with 14 bases spanning the gap. CDR1 SGHRS and CDR2 YFSETQ come from the germline V gene. The CDR3 is 15 amino acids. Here the CDR3 reads CASSRERQRTDTQYF. In nucleotides, the CDR3 is TGCGCCAGCAGTCGAGAGAGACAGCGCACAGATACGCAGTATTTT.

The chain joins TRBV28 to TRBJ1-1; maybe TRBD1 (5 bases). In germline, CDR1 is MDHEN, CDR2 SYDVKM. This CDR3 has 14 residues. V lost 6 bases and J 8 bases, leaving 19 bases between the germline ends. The CDR3 sequence: CASSPDLGQLEAFF. As DNA, the CDR3 is TGTGCCAGCAGCCCCGATTTAGGACAACTGGAAGCTTTCTTT.

Written as DNA, the CDR3 is TGTGCCAGCAGCGGACAACCGGGTGACTATGGCTACACCTTC. It is translated as CASSGQPGDYGYTF. This chain links TRBV6-2 or TRBV6-3 with TRBJ1-2; D might be TRBD1 (5 bases). V dropped 6 bases and J dropped 3 bases, with 14 bases sitting between them. There are 14 residues in the CDR3. Germline assignment: CDR1 MNHEY and CDR2 SVGEGT.

This clone was seen a single time. The chain employs TRBV7-2 and TRBJ1-6; no clear D gene. Trimming took off 5 bases at V and 13 bases at J, with 15 bases between the two ends. The CDR3 loop spans 13 amino acids. CDR1 is SGHTA and CDR2 is FQGNSA in the germline V gene. For the CDR3, the DNA is TGTGCCAGCAGCCAACTGGCCCTAATGCCCCTCCACTTT. It yields the protein CASSQLALMPLHF.

This sequence joins TRBV7-2 and TRBJ1-2; tentatively, D is TRBD1 (6 bases). V gave up 4 bases and J gave up 8 bases, with 14 bases separating them. Germline V CDR1 and CDR2: SGHTA, FQGNSA. The CDR3 contains 13 residues. This CDR3 is CASSWVAGEGYTF. CDR3 nucleotide sequence: TGTGCCAGCAGCTGGGTCGCAGGGGAGGGCTACACCTTC. The full variable domain, with the rest looked up from reference TRBV7-2 and TRBJ1-2, is GAGVSQSPSNKVTEKGKDVELRCDPISGHTALYWYRQSLGQGLEFLIYFQGNSAPDKSGLPSDRFSAERTGGSVSTLTIQRTQQEDSAVYLCASSWVAGEGYTFGSGTRLTVV.